This T cell receptor beta chain is from a study of blood T cell repertoires in COVID-19. Germline values: CDR1 SEHNR, CDR2 FQNEAQ (reference sequence). V was clipped by 1 base and J by 9 bases; unmatched bases: 7. The CDR3 is 15 residues long. This clone was seen just once. Per the study methods: By means of reference gene primer amplification, nucleated cell counts were estimated. Clones were read by immunoSEQ multiplex PCR, and TCRdb kept only the in-frame ones, dropping some. V, J and clone size are those of that table, while D and trimming were read from the DNA. Of 55,000 to 85,000 clones listed, over 75% are singletons.

Specimen: peripheral blood. The sequence was obtained from a human donor in a cohort sampled during active COVID-19. This chain connects TRBV7-9 to TRBJ2-1; the match to TRBD1 covers 9 bases. CDR3 nucleotide sequence: TGTGCCAGCAGCTTAGGACAGGGGGTAAATCGTGAGCAGTTCTTC. This sequence encodes CASSLGQGVNREQFF.